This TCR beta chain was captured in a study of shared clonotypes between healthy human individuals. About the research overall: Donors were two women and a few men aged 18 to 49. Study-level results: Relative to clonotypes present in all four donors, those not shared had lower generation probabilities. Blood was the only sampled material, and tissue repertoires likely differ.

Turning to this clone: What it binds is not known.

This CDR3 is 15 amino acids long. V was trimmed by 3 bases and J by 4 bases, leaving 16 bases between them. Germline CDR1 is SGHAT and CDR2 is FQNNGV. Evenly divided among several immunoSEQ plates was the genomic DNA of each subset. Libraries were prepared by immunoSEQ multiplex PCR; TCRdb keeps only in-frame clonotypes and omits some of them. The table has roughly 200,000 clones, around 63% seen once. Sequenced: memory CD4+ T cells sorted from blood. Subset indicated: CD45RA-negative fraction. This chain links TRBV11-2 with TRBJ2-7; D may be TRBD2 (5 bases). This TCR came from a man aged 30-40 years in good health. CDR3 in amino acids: CASSFASFGHYEQYF. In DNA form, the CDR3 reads TGTGCCAGCAGCTTTGCTAGCTTTGGGCATTACGAGCAGTACTTC.